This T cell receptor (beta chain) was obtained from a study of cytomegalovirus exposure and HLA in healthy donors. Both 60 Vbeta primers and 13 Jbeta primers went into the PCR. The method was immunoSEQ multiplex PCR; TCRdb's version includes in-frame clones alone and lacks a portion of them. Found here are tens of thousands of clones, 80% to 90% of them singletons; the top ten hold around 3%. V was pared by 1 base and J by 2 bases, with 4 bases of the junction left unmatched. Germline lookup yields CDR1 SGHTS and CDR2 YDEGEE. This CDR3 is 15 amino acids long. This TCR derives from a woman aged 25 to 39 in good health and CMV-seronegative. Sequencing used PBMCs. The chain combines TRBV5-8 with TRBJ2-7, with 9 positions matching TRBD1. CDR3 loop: CASSLSGTGPYEQYF. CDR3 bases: TGTGCCAGCAGCTTGTCCGGGACAGGGCCCTACGAGCAGTACTTC.